Below are 8 T cell receptor beta chains sequenced from a single sample in a study of shared clonotypes between healthy human individuals. Clones were read by immunoSEQ multiplex PCR, and TCRdb kept only the in-frame ones, dropping some. The sample contains about 2.3 million clones, more than 85% of which appear only once. Specimen: naive CD4+ T cells from PBMCs. Subset reported: CD45RA+ positively selected. The receptors were sampled from a man in his late teens or twenties in good health. Some clones in this sample may be carry-over from other donors' samples.

This clone appeared a single time. The gene calls are TRBV5-1 and TRBJ2-7, with 14 bases identical to TRBD2. This CDR3 has 17 amino acids. The V gene end was trimmed by 4 bases and the J gene end by 6 bases; junction bases not matched to a gene: 12. Per the germline V gene, CDR1 is SGHRS and CDR2 is YFSETQ. CDR3 sequence reads: CASSPGLAGGRVGEQYF. In DNA form, the CDR3 reads TGCGCCAGCAGCCCAGGACTAGCGGGAGGCCGGGTGGGCGAGCAGTACTTC.

The genes are TRBV5-1 and TRBJ2-7; no reliable D call. CDR3 size: 15 residues. V lost 4 bases, J lost 8 bases, and 22 bases lay in between. Germline CDR1 reads SGHRS; CDR2 reads YFSETQ. The chain's CDR3 is CASSLGGQLGVKQYF. DNA for the CDR3: TGCGCCAGCAGCCTGGGTGGTCAGCTCGGTGTAAAGCAGTACTTC.

With respect to this clone: Other DNA variants within this sample encode the same CDR3. The gene calls are TRBV5-1 and TRBJ2-1; 11 nucleotides line up with TRBD2. Unmatched junction bases numbered 4, after V lost 3 bases and J lost 2 bases. The CDR3 is made up of 16 amino acids. Looked up from germline, CDR1 is SGHRS and CDR2 is YFSETQ. The CDR3 DNA reads as TGCGCCAGCAGCTCTGGACTAGCGGGCCCCTACAATGAGCAGTTCTTC. It codes for CASSSGLAGPYNEQFF.

This chain uses TRBV25-1 with TRBJ2-5; a weak D match, TRBD1 (6 bases). There are 16 residues in the CDR3. Between the trimmed V and J ends, which lost 5 bases and 7 bases, there was a span of 23 bases. Germline V gene data show CDR1 as MGHDK and CDR2 as SYGVNS. CDR3 coding DNA: TGTGCCAGCAGTCTCGGGACACCCGGGGCTAGAGGGACCCAGTACTTC. This encodes CASSLGTPGARGTQYF.

The J gene is TRBJ1-2, the V gene TRBV6-1; 9 bases match TRBD1. This CDR3 spans 14 amino acids. V lost 7 bases to trimming and J lost 6 bases; unmatched junction nucleotides: 9. Germline V gene sequence: CDR1 MNHNS, CDR2 SASEGT. The CDR3 is CASTPYGTGNGYTF. CDR3 DNA sequence: TGTGCCAGCACCCCGTACGGGACAGGGAATGGCTACACCTTC.

The rearrangement joins TRBV6-1 to TRBJ1-4, with 9 nucleotides matching TRBD1. Trimming cost V 1 base and J 10 bases; bases outside gene matches: 7. Germline assignment: CDR1 MNHNS and CDR2 SASEGT. CDR3 size: 15 residues. In DNA, the CDR3 is TGTGCCAGCAGTGAAGAAGGACAGGGGTTAGGAAAACTGTTTTTT. Translating gives CASSEEGQGLGKLFF.

The rearrangement links TRBV7-3 to TRBJ2-2; 10 bases agree with TRBD1. Germline CDR1 and CDR2: SGHTA and FQGTGA. Trimming cost V 2 bases and J 5 bases; bases outside gene matches: 5. The CDR3 sequence is 16 residues long. CDR3 sequence reads: CASSLLGTGVTGELFF. The CDR3 DNA sequence: TGTGCCAGCAGCTTATTGGGGACAGGGGTAACCGGGGAGCTGTTTTTT.

The rearrangement joins TRBV6-5 to TRBJ2-4; TRBD2 might be the D (5 bases). This CDR3 has 15 amino acids. In germline, CDR1 is MNHEY, CDR2 SVGAGI. V was trimmed by 6 bases and J by 0 bases, leaving 12 bases between them. The CDR3: CASRTAALAKNIQYF. The CDR3 coding sequence is TGTGCCAGCAGAACAGCGGCACTAGCCAAAAACATTCAGTACTTC.